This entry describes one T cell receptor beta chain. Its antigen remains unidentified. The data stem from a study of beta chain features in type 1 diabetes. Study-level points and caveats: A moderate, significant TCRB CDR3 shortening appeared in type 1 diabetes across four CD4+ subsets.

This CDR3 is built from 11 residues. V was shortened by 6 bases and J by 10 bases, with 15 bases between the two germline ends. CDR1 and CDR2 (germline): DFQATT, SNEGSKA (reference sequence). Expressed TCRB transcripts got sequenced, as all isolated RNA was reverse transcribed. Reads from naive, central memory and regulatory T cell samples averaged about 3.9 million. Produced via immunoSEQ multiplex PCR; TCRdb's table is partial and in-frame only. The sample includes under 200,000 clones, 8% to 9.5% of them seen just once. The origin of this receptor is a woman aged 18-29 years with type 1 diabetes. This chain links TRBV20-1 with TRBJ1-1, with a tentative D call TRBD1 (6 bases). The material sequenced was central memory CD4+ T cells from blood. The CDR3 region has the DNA TGCAGTGCCTGGGGAGGGGGGGCAGCTTTCTTT. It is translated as CSAWGGGAAFF.